Reported below is one T cell receptor (beta chain). This clone has only one observation. The antigen it binds to is not known. Base qualities are not at hand, and no much larger clone is one base apart. TCRbeta CDR3 regions were amplified from genomic DNA using the immunoSEQ Assay, a bias-controlled multiplex PCR. Under the source paper's analysis protocol: Within the assay, amplification of reference gene primers was used to estimate how many nucleated cells each sample contained. To quantify the absolute abundance of each unique TCRbeta CDR3 rearrangement, sequence reads were collapsed and filtered. For each sample, productive Simpson clonality was calculated as the square root of Simpson's diversity index across productive rearrangements. Imported from immuneACCESS, the table was reduced by TCRdb to in-frame sequences with V and J called. These copies leave out some clones; in studies compared against another copy, an unresolved V gene accounts for under half, and the cause of the remainder is not known. V and J calls and clone size are copied from that table; D and trimming were computed from the DNA. This sample comprises about 110,000 clones, more than 80% of them detected only once. The top ten constitute around 1.1% of the sample.

The sample belongs to a study of blood T cell repertoires in COVID-19 (dated by TCRdb to 2018 to 2020). Study-level background: The collaborator samples originated in the United States, Italy and Spain and spanned the acute and convalescent phases of COVID-19. The material from the prospective study consisted of cDNA or gDNA derived from T cells, B-cell-depleted T cells, or PBMCs. The dataset comprised deeply sampled blood TCRbeta repertoires from subjects exposed to, actively infected with, or recovered from COVID-19. The repertoires were released in a freely available public database intended as a resource for research on the immune response to SARS-CoV-2. Samples were obtained from the ongoing ImmuneRACE study (first 160 participants) and from approximately 1,200 subjects provided by 6 global collaborators. Nearly every sample came with metadata listing a de-identified subject ID, COVID-19 status, age in years and sex. Where available, HLA class I and class II types were taken from metadata supplied by the sample provider and were not determined by assay-based typing. Broad study findings and their caveats: How much clinical and demographic metadata was included differed by source and by participant, and the metadata was provided uncurated.

The collaborating institutions used their own protocols to collect whole blood in K2EDTA tubes. Collaborator samples were shipped for TCRbeta analysis as frozen whole blood, isolated PBMCs, or DNA extracted from either sample type. CDR1 SGHNT and CDR2 YENEEA are derived from the germline V gene. Relative to germline, V is missing 1 base and J is missing 6 bases, with 5 bases of the junction outside any gene match. The CDR3 has 14 amino acids, counting the end cysteine and phenylalanine. Only the CDR3 region is kept as DNA, spanning 42 bases read in frame from base 1. The source material was peripheral blood. The clonotype originates from a human donor in a cohort sampled during active COVID-19. The chain couples TRBV11-3 to TRBJ2-7; TRBD2 aligns with 8 central bases. The bases read TGTGCCAGCAGCTTAGTAGCGGGGACCGCCGAGCAGTACTTC. Protein translation: CASSLVAGTAEQYF.